This T cell receptor (beta chain) was identified during a study of early T cells in non-severe SARS-CoV-2 infection. Study context: Chains from this unsorted whole-blood bulk RNA could not be paired.

V was trimmed by 6 bases and J by 1 base, leaving 15 bases between them. Germline V gives CDR1 DFQATT, CDR2 SNEGSKA (reference sequence). The length of the CDR3 is 14 residues. A few counts support this clonotype. As part of library construction, unique molecular identifiers were attached to individual cDNA molecules. TCRdb re-called the 5' RACE reads with MiXCR, one entry per CDR3 protein. In the table there are over 45,000 distinct CDR3 sequences, roughly 15% of which are singletons. The receptor's source is an adult who was a healthcare worker with PCR-confirmed SARS-CoV-2 infection or an uninfected control (not recorded which). The chain joins TRBV20-1 to TRBJ1-1; D might be TRBD1 (5 bases). The sample was whole blood, taken at baseline. For the CDR3, the DNA is TGCAGTGCCAATGTTGGGGGAACGAACACTGAAGCTTTCTTT. Translation: CSANVGGTNTEAFF.